These T cell receptor beta chains were read from a single sample in a study of human T cells and chemical hapten exposure. TCRdb recomputed calls from the RACE reads with MiXCR, one row per CDR3 protein. The table lists roughly 140,000 distinct CDR3 sequences, 12% of them singletons. This sample comprised whole blood, obtained in connection with sensitization to the hapten diphenylcyclopropenone (DPC). These receptors all stem from a woman between 50 and 59 years old with alopecia areata. Some clones in this sample may be carry-over from other donors' samples. The CDR3 runs from the conserved cysteine through the conserved F or W. D genes are given only for firm matches. For some rows the clone size is stated as once, few or many, or as a class when expanded; others skip it.

clone size: few; V gene: TRBV20-1; D gene: TRBD2; J gene: TRBJ2-1; CDR3 protein: CSAFLAGGYNEQFF; CDR3 DNA: TGCAGTGCCTTTTTAGCGGGGGGCTACAATGAGCAGTTCTTC
clone size: NA; V gene: TRBV12-5; D gene: TRBD1; J gene: TRBJ1-2; CDR3 protein: CASGQDRVLFYGYTF; CDR3 DNA: TGTGCTAGTGGTCAAGACAGGGTTCTTTTCTATGGCTACACCTTC
clone size: NA; V gene: TRBV5-1; D gene: NA; J gene: TRBJ1-3; CDR3 protein: CASSLAPDADTIYF; CDR3 DNA: TGCGCCAGCAGCTTGGCCCCGGACGCGGACACCATATATTTT
clone size: NA; V gene: TRBV18; D gene: NA; J gene: TRBJ1-1; CDR3 protein: CASSPNSIGQTEAFF; CDR3 DNA: TGTGCCAGCTCACCGAATAGCATAGGCCAAACTGAAGCTTTCTTT
clone size: many; V gene: TRBV7-9; D gene: NA; J gene: TRBJ1-2; CDR3 protein: CASSQDYGYTF; CDR3 DNA: TGTGCCAGCAGCCAGGACTATGGCTACACCTTC
clone size: few; V gene: TRBV29-1; D gene: NA; J gene: TRBJ2-1; CDR3 protein: CSVEGYWKGSAGEQFF; CDR3 DNA: TGCAGCGTTGAAGGGTATTGGAAGGGGTCGGCAGGTGAGCAGTTCTTC
clone size: NA; V gene: TRBV21-1; D gene: NA; J gene: TRBJ1-1; CDR3 protein: CASSLRPRMNTEAFF; CDR3 DNA: TGTGCCAGCAGCCTGCGACCGCGCATGAACACTGAAGCTTTCTTT
clone size: NA; V gene: TRBV7-8; D gene: TRBD2; J gene: TRBJ2-7; CDR3 protein: CASSLGTSGLNRQYF; CDR3 DNA: TGTGCCAGCAGCTTAGGGACTAGCGGTCTCAATAGGCAGTACTTC
clone size: NA; V gene: TRBV19; D gene: NA; J gene: TRBJ2-1; CDR3 protein: CASSAHNEQFF; CDR3 DNA: TGTGCCAGTAGTGCGCACAATGAGCAGTTCTTC
clone size: many; V gene: TRBV20-1; D gene: TRBD1; J gene: TRBJ2-1; CDR3 protein: CSATLGTGVSDEQFF; CDR3 DNA: TGCAGTGCCACCCTAGGGACAGGAGTTTCGGATGAGCAGTTCTTC
clone size: many; V gene: TRBV10-3; D gene: NA; J gene: TRBJ2-7; CDR3 protein: CAIGEWGSGYEQYF; CDR3 DNA: TGTGCCATCGGGGAATGGGGGAGCGGGTACGAGCAGTACTTC
clone size: many; V gene: TRBV6-1; D gene: NA; J gene: TRBJ1-4; CDR3 protein: CASSRQATNEKLFF; CDR3 DNA: TGTGCCAGCAGCCGACAGGCAACTAATGAAAAACTGTTTTTT
clone size: few; V gene: TRBV11-2; D gene: NA; J gene: TRBJ1-4; CDR3 protein: CASSSRLGDPNEKLFF; CDR3 DNA: TGTGCCAGCAGCTCTAGGCTCGGGGACCCTAATGAAAAACTGTTTTTT
clone size: many; V gene: TRBV27; D gene: NA; J gene: TRBJ2-3; CDR3 protein: CASKNSPRGTDTQYF; CDR3 DNA: TGTGCCAGCAAAAATTCCCCCCGGGGCACAGATACGCAGTATTTT
clone size: NA; V gene: TRBV9; D gene: NA; J gene: TRBJ2-5; CDR3 protein: CASSPSPRGYQETQYF; CDR3 DNA: TGTGCCAGCAGCCCGTCCCCTCGGGGATATCAAGAGACCCAGTACTTC
clone size: NA; V gene: TRBV20-1; D gene: NA; J gene: TRBJ2-7; CDR3 protein: CSARPRGVKGPEQYF; CDR3 DNA: TGCAGTGCTAGACCCCGAGGAGTCAAAGGACCCGAGCAGTACTTC
clone size: NA; V gene: TRBV28; D gene: NA; J gene: TRBJ1-5; CDR3 protein: CASSRSGGQMGNQPQHF; CDR3 DNA: TGTGCCAGCAGTAGAAGCGGGGGGCAAATGGGCAATCAGCCCCAGCATTTT